The 20 T cell receptor beta chains in this list originate from one sample, sequenced in a study of blood T cell repertoires in COVID-19. Generated by immunoSEQ multiplex PCR, the TCRdb table keeps only in-frame clones and is missing some. The repertoire holds under 300,000 clones, with roughly nine tenths as singletons. The sequenced sample was PBMCs or T cells enriched from blood (not recorded which). The source of these receptors is a human donor in a cohort exposed to, infected with or recovered from COVID-19 (not recorded which). The donor label of this sample is uncertain.

The V call is TRBV18, the J call TRBJ2-2; 7 bases align to TRBD2. From germline, CDR1 is KGHSH and CDR2 LQKENI. The CDR3 sequence is 15 residues long. The J segment lost 4 bases and the V segment lost 1 base, leaving 3 bases of the junction unmatched. CDR3 in amino acids: CASSPRGGSTGELFF. CDR3 coding DNA: TGTGCCAGCTCACCACGGGGAGGGAGCACCGGGGAGCTGTTTTTT.

This chain connects TRBV4-1 to TRBJ1-1; weak D call: TRBD1 (5 bases). The CDR3 has 16 amino acids. Germline V lookup: CDR1 MGHRA, CDR2 YSYEKL. V lost 0 bases and J 3 bases, leaving 14 bases between the germline ends. As DNA, the CDR3 is TGCGCCAGCAGCCAAGACGGGGGAGGTAGGGACACTGAAGCTTTCTTT. This encodes CASSQDGGGRDTEAFF.

As DNA, the CDR3 is TGCGCCAGCAGCCAAGGGCCGGGGGAGGCCTACGAGCAGTACTTC. Its protein is CASSQGPGEAYEQYF. The V call is TRBV4-3, the J call TRBJ2-7, with D perhaps matching TRBD2 (6 bases). The ends were cut back, 1 base at V and 2 bases at J, with 12 bases in the middle. Germline V gene sequence: CDR1 LGHNA, CDR2 YSLEER. This CDR3 has 15 amino acids.

CDR3 loop: CSVGGNRGGGGYTF. CDR3 coding DNA: TGCAGCGTTGGAGGGAACAGGGGGGGTGGCGGCTACACCTTC. The chain employs TRBV29-1 and TRBJ1-2; 8 positions match TRBD1. CDR1 SQVTM and CDR2 ANQGSEA come from the germline V gene. The CDR3 is made up of 14 amino acids. The trim removed 4 bases at V and 8 bases at J, leaving 12 bases unmatched.

The chain uses TRBV5-8 and TRBJ1-4, with 7 bases that match TRBD1. CDR3 length equals 15 residues. V shed 0 bases, J shed 8 bases, and the junction held 7 bases outside the gene matches. Germline CDR1 reads SGHTS; CDR2 reads YDEGEE. CDR3: CASSLVVRGSEKLFF. The CDR3 DNA is TGTGCCAGCAGCTTGGTCGTCAGGGGGAGCGAAAAACTGTTTTTT. The full variable domain, completed using reference TRBV5-8 and TRBJ1-4, is EAGVTQSPTHLIKTRGQQATLRCSPISGHTSVYWYQQALGLGLQFLLWYDEGEERNRGNFPPRFSGRQFPNYSSELNVNALELEDSALYLCASSLVVRGSEKLFFGSGTQLSVL.

This rearrangement joins TRBV3-1 (or the pseudogene TRBV3-2) to TRBJ2-3; 10 bases line up with TRBD2. Germline lookup yields CDR1 LGHDT and CDR2 YNNKEL (reference sequence). J gave up 3 bases and V 4 bases, and 10 bases lay outside the gene matches. This CDR3 contains 17 residues. The CDR3 DNA sequence: TGTGCCAGCAGCCTCCTAGCGGGGGCTGGAAGGACAGATACGCAGTATTTT. It codes for CASSLLAGAGRTDTQYF.

The rearrangement joins TRBV25-1 to TRBJ1-2, with TRBD1 matching 9 bases. The CDR3 consists of 15 residues. Unmatched junction bases numbered 10, after V lost 8 bases and J lost 3 bases. Germline-derived CDR1 and CDR2 are MGHDK and SYGVNS. CDR3 DNA sequence: TGTGCCAGCGGCCGGGACAGGGAAAGGGACTATGGCTACACCTTC. It codes for CASGRDRERDYGYTF.

The chain carries TRBV5-4 and TRBJ2-7; TRBD1 aligns across 8 bases. This CDR3 has 16 residues. V trimming: 4 bases; J trimming: 8 bases; junction bases outside the gene matches: 17. Germline V gene data show CDR1 as SGHNT and CDR2 as YYREEE (reference sequence). The DNA of the CDR3 is TGTGCCAGCAGCCTCGCGACAGGGGCACAACCTGGTCAGCAGTACTTC. It encodes CASSLATGAQPGQQYF.

There are a few counts of this clone. This chain uses TRBV5-6 with TRBJ2-2; TRBD1 agrees at 9 bases. The CDR3 runs to 19 residues. The ends lost 2 bases at V and 1 base at J; junction bases unmatched: 12. The germline V gene has CDR1 SGHDT and CDR2 YYEEEE. CDR3 amino acids: CASSFRPRAGQGNTGELFF. As DNA, the CDR3 is TGTGCCAGCAGCTTTCGGCCGCGGGCGGGACAGGGGAACACCGGGGAGCTGTTTTTT.

Only one count was recorded for this clone. The rearrangement joins TRBV19 to TRBJ2-7, with 10 bases aligning to TRBD1. The V segment lost 3 bases and the J segment 3 bases; nucleotides outside the gene matches: 2. Germline CDR1 and CDR2: LNHDA and SQIVND (reference sequence). This CDR3 comprises 14 residues. DNA of the CDR3: TGTGCCAGTAGTATCGGGACAGGGGTCTACGAGCAGTACTTC. It yields the protein CASSIGTGVYEQYF.

This clone was observed once. The chain couples TRBV2 to TRBJ1-1; D gene uncertain. V was trimmed by 9 bases and J by 8 bases, leaving 7 bases between them. Germline V gene data show CDR1 as SNHLY and CDR2 as FYNNEI. The CDR3 runs 9 residues. Here the CDR3 reads CASLPEAFF. DNA for the CDR3: TGTGCCAGTCTCCCCGAAGCTTTCTTT.

V is TRBV2 and J is TRBJ2-7; 7 nucleotides agree with TRBD1. Unmatched junction bases numbered 7, after V lost 8 bases and J lost 0 bases. The CDR3 has 14 residues. Per germline, CDR1 SNHLY and CDR2 FYNNEI. For the CDR3, the DNA is TGTGCCAGCTCCCGGGACAGAGCCTCCTACGAGCAGTACTTC. Its translation is CASSRDRASYEQYF.

CDR3 nucleotide sequence: TGCGCCAGCAGCCTAACAGGGAAGAGCTCCTACAATGAGCAGTTCTTC. Its translation: CASSLTGKSSYNEQFF. The rearrangement links TRBV5-1 to TRBJ2-1; D may be TRBD1 (6 bases). The CDR3 has 16 residues. Trimming took 4 bases from V and 0 from J, leaving 14 bases between them. Germline loops: CDR1 SGHRS, CDR2 YFSETQ.

The rearrangement uses TRBV10-2 and TRBJ1-1; D gene uncertain. V shed 8 bases and J shed 9 bases, with 22 bases lying between them. Germline CDR1 reads WSHSY; CDR2 reads SAAADI. The CDR3 totals 14 residues. DNA of the CDR3: TGCGCCAGCCTTGCTCATCAGGATCCACCAAAAGCTTTCTTT. Protein: CASLAHQDPPKAFF.

In this sample, this clone turned up once. V gene TRBV28 combines with J gene TRBJ2-2, with a weak D call TRBD2 (5 bases). V lost 6 bases to trimming and J lost 8 bases, with 10 bases between them. Germline CDR1 MDHEN, CDR2 SYDVKM. This CDR3 has 12 residues. The CDR3 DNA sequence: TGTGCCAGCAGGCGGAGGAGGGGGGAGCTGTTTTTT. It encodes CASRRRRGELFF.

The CDR3 DNA reads as TGTGCCAGCAGCCCTAGACAGGGTAGCACCGGGGAGCTGTTTTTT. Its protein is CASSPRQGSTGELFF. The rearrangement uses TRBV11-1 and TRBJ2-2, with TRBD1 matching over 7 bases. Germline V gives CDR1 SGHAT, CDR2 FQDESV (reference sequence). The CDR3 is 15 residues long. V shed 5 bases, J shed 4 bases, and the junction held 7 bases outside the gene matches.

V gene TRBV2 combines with J gene TRBJ2-7; tentatively, D is TRBD2 (6 bases). V lost 5 bases and J lost 6, with 14 bases in between. CDR1 and CDR2 from the germline V gene are SNHLY and FYNNEI. The length of the CDR3 is 13 residues. The CDR3 bases are TGTGCCAGCAGTCCCGGGACTCTCTCCGAGCAGTACTTC. It yields the protein CASSPGTLSEQYF.

In DNA, the CDR3 is TGTGCCAGCTCACCACCGCTTCAGCGGAGCTCCTACAATGAGCAGTTCTTC. It specifies CASSPPLQRSSYNEQFF. V and J are TRBV18 and TRBJ2-1; a possible D gene is TRBD2 (5 bases). This CDR3 has 17 amino acids. The germline V gene encodes CDR1 KGHSH and CDR2 LQKENI. V was pared by 0 bases and J by 0 bases, with 12 bases between.

The V call is TRBV12-3 or TRBV12-4, the J call TRBJ2-7, with 8 bases matching TRBD1. Trimming at V came to 6 bases and at J to 9 bases, leaving 10 bases not matched to a gene. This CDR3 comprises 13 residues. The CDR3 DNA reads TGTGCCAGCAGCCTGACAGGGGTCGTTTGGCAGTACTTC. Encoded protein: CASSLTGVVWQYF.

This chain joins TRBV6-5 and TRBJ2-1; a weak D match, TRBD2 (6 bases). The CDR3 covers 14 residues. Between the trimmed V and J ends, which lost 4 bases and 1 base, there was a span of 8 bases. CDR1 is MNHEY, CDR2 SVGAGI, per germline. CDR3 bases: TGTGCCAGCAGTTGGGACTTGTCCTACAATGAGCAGTTCTTC. As protein: CASSWDLSYNEQFF.